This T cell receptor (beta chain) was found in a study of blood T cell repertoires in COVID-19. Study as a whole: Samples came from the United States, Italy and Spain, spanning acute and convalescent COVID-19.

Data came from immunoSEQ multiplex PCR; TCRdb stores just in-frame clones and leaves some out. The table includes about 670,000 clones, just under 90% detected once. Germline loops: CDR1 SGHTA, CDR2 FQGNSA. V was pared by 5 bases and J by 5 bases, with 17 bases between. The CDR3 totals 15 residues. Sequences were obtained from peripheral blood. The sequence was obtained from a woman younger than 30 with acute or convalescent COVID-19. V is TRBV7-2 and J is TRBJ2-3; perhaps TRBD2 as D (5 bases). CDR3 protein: CASSPRMSGLDTQYF. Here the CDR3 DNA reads TGTGCCAGCAGCCCCCGTATGAGCGGCCTAGATACGCAGTATTTT.